This T cell receptor beta chain was documented in a study of blood T cell repertoires in COVID-19. Study background: The origin of the acute and convalescent COVID-19 samples was the United States, Italy and Spain. PBMCs, B-cell-depleted T cells, or T cells provided the cDNA or gDNA that made up the material.

Original processing methods: Amplification with reference gene primers provided the estimates of nucleated cell counts. Profiling relied on immunoSEQ multiplex PCR, and the TCRdb table lists in-frame clones only, not all of them. The V and J calls and clone size come from that table; D and trimming were worked out from the DNA. The table has approximately 240,000 clones, 82% seen once. This clone was detected only a few times. The CDR3 loop spans 17 amino acids. The germline V gene has CDR1 LNHNV and CDR2 YYDKDF (reference sequence). The V segment lost 1 base and the J segment 0 bases; nucleotides outside the gene matches: 8.

The sequencing sample was made of peripheral blood. The V gene is TRBV15, the J gene TRBJ2-7, with 8 bases fitting TRBD2. The TCR comes from a woman older than 75 with active or convalescent COVID-19. As DNA, the CDR3 is TGTGCCACCAGCAGAGGGGATCAGCGGGGGCCCTCCTACGAGCAGTACTTC. Encoded protein: CATSRGDQRGPSYEQYF.